This T cell receptor (beta chain) was identified in a study of cytomegalovirus exposure and HLA in healthy donors. Notes on this clone: Its antigen is as yet unknown.

Study-wide findings and caveats: About 87% or about 30% of the time was how often most TCR beta V segments were productive, according to an earlier analysis. Specificity for CMV antigens was confirmed in vitro for three of the CMV-associated chains.

The PCR used 60 Vbeta and 13 Jbeta primers. Produced via immunoSEQ multiplex PCR; TCRdb's table is partial and in-frame only. Its table records approximately 140,000 clones. There are 16 residues in the CDR3. Germline V gene data show CDR1 as KGHSH and CDR2 as LQKENI. V was pared by 6 bases and J by 2 bases, with 7 bases of the junction left unmatched. This clonotype originated in a woman between 50 and 59 years old in good health and CMV-seronegative. The chain links TRBV18 to TRBJ2-1, with TRBD2 matching over 10 bases. Sequencing was performed on PBMCs. In DNA, the CDR3 is TGTGCCAGCTCCCAATTCAGCGGGGGGGCCTACAATGAGCAGTTCTTC. Residues: CASSQFSGGAYNEQFF. The full variable domain, completed using reference TRBV18 and TRBJ2-1, is NAGVMQNPRHLVRRRGQEARLRCSPMKGHSHVYWYRQLPEEGLKFMVYLQKENIIDESGMPKERFSAEFPKEGPSILRIQQVVRGDSAAYFCASSQFSGGAYNEQFFGPGTRLTVL.